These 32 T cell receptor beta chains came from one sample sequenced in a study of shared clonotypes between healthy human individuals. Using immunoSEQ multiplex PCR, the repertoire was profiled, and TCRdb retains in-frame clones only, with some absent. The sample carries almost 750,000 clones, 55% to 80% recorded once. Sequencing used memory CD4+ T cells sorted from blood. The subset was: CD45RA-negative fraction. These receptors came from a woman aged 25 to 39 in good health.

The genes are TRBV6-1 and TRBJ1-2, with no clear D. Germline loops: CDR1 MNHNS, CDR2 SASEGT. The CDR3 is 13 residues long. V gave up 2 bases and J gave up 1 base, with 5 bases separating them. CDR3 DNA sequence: TGTGCCAGCAGTGAACCATTTAACTATGGCTACACCTTC. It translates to CASSEPFNYGYTF.

The CDR3 nucleotides are TGTGCCAGCAGTTACTCAGGCAGCTGGGGCTACACCTTC. Residues: CASSYSGSWGYTF. The chain is built from TRBV6-5 and TRBJ1-2; the D is unclear. Germline-derived CDR1 and CDR2 are MNHEY and SVGAGI. This CDR3 is 13 amino acids long. Between the trimmed V and J ends, which lost 0 bases and 8 bases, there was a span of 10 bases.

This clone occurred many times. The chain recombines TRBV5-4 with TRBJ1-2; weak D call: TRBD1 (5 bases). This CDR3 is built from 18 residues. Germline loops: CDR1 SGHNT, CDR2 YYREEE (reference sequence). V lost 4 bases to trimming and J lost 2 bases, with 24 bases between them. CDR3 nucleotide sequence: TGTGCCAGCAGCGGCCGTGGGGGGTTTGGCAGCACCAACTATGGCTACACCTTC. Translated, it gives CASSGRGGFGSTNYGYTF.

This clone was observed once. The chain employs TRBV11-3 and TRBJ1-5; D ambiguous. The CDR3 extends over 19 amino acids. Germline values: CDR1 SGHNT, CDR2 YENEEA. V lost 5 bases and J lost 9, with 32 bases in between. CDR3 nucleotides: TGTGCCAGCAGCCAACGTTTTGGGAGGGATGCGGCTAAAATTTGGCCCCAGCATTTT. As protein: CASSQRFGRDAAKIWPQHF. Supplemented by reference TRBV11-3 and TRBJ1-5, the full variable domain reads EAGVVQSPRYKIIEKKQPVAFWCNPISGHNTLYWYLQNLGQGPELLIRYENEEAVDDSQLPKDRFSAERLKGVDSTLKIQPAELGDSAVYLCASSQRFGRDAAKIWPQHFGDGTRLSIL.

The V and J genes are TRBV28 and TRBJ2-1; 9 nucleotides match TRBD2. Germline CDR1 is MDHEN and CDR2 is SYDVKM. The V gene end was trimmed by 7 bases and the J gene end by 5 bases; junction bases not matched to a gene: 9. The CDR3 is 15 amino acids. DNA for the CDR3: TGTGCCAGCACCCCCCAGCTAGCGGGGAACAATGAGCAGTTCTTC. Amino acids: CASTPQLAGNNEQFF. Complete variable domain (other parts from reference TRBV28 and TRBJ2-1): DVKVTQSSRYLVKRTGEKVFLECVQDMDHENMFWYRQDPGLGLRLIYFSYDVKMKEKGDIPEGYSVSREKKERFSLILESASTNQTSMYLCASTPQLAGNNEQFFGPGTRLTVL.

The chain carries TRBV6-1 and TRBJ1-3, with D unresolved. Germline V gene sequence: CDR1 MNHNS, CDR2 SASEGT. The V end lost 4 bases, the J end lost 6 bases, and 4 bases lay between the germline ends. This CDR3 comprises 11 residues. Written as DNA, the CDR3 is TGTGCCAGCAGTGTAGTAAACACCATATATTTT. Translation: CASSVVNTIYF.

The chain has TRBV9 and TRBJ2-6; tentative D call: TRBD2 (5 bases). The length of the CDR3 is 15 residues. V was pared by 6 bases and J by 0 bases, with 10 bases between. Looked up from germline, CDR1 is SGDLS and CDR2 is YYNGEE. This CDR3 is CASNQRGSGANVLTF. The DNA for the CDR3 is TGTGCCAGCAACCAACGGGGCTCTGGGGCCAACGTCCTGACTTTC.

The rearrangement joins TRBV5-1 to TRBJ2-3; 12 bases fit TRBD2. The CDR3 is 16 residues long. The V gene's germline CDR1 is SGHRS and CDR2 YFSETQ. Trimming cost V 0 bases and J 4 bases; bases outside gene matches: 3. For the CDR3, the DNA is TGCGCCAGCAGCTTGGCACTAGCGGGAGGATCAGATACGCAGTATTTT. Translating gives CASSLALAGGSDTQYF. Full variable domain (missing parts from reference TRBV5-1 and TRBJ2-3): KAGVTQTPRYLIKTRGQQVTLSCSPISGHRSVSWYQQTPGQGLQFLFEYFSETQRNKGNFPGRFSGRQFSNSRSEMNVSTLELGDSALYLCASSLALAGGSDTQYFGPGTRLTVL.

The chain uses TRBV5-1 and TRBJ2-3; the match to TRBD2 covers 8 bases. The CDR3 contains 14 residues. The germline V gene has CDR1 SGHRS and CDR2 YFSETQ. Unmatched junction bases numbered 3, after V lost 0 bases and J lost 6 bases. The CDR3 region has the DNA TGCGCCAGCAGCTTGGTATTAGCGGGGGATACGCAGTATTTT. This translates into CASSLVLAGDTQYF.

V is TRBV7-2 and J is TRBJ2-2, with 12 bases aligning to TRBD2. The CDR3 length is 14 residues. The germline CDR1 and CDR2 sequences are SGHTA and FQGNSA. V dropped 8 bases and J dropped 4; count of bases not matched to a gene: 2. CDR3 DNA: TGTGCCAGCGGGGGACTAGCGGGCACCGGGGAGCTGTTTTTT. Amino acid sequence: CASGGLAGTGELFF.

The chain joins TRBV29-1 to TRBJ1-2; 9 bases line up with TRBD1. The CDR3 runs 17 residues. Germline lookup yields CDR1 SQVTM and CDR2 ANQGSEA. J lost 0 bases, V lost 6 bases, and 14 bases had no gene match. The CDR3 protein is CSVENRGRPQANYGYTF. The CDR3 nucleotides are TGCAGCGTAGAGAACAGGGGGCGGCCCCAGGCTAACTATGGCTACACCTTC.

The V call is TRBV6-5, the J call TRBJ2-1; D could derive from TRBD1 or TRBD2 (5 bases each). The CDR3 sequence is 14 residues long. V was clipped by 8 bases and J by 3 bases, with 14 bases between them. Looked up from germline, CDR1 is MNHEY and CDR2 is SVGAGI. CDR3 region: CASGGARSYNEQFF. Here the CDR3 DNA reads TGTGCCAGCGGGGGTGCGCGCAGCTACAATGAGCAGTTCTTC.

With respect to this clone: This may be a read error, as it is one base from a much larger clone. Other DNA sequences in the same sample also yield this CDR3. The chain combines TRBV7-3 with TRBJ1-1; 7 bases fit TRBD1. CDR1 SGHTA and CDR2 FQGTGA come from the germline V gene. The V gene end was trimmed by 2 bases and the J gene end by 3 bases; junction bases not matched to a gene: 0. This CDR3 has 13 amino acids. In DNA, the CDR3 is TGTGCCAGCAGCTTACAGGGGGACACTGAAGCTTTCTTT. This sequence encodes CASSLQGDTEAFF.

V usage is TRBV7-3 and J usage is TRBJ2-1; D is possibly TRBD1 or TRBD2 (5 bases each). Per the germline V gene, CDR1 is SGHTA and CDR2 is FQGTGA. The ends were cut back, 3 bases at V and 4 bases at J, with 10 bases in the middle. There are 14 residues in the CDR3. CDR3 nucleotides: TGTGCCAGCAGCTTGGGGACGGAATACAATGAGCAGTTCTTC. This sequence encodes CASSLGTEYNEQFF.

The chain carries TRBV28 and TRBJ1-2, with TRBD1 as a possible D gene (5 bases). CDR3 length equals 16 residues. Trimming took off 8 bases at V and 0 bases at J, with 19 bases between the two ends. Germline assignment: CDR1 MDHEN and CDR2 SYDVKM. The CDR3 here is CASYNDRQQANYGYTF. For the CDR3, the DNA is TGTGCCAGCTACAATGACAGACAACAAGCTAACTATGGCTACACCTTC.

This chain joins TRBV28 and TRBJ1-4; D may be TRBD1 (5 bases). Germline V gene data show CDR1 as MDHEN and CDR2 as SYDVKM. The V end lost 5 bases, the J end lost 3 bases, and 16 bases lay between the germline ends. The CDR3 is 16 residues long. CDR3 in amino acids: CASSPPRTWSNEKLFF. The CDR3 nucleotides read TGTGCCAGCAGTCCTCCCCGGACATGGTCTAATGAAAAACTGTTTTTT.

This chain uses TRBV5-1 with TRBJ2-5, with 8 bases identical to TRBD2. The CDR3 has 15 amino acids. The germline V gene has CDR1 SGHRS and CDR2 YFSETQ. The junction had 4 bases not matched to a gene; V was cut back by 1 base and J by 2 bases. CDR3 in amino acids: CASSLKLADQETQYF. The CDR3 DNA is TGCGCCAGCAGCTTGAAACTAGCGGATCAAGAGACCCAGTACTTC.

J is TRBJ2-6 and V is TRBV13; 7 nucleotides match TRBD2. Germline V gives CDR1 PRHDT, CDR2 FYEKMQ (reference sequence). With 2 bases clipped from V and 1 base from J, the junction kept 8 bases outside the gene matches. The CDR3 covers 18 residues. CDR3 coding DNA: TGTGCCAGCAGCTTAAGGGCAGGGAGGGTTTCTGGGGCCAACGTCCTGACTTTC. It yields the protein CASSLRAGRVSGANVLTF.

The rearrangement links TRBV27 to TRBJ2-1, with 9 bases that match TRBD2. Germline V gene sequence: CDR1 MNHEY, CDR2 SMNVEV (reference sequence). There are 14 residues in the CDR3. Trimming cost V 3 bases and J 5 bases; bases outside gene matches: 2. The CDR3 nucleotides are TGTGCCAGCAGTTTCCGACTAGCGGACAATGAGCAGTTCTTC. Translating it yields CASSFRLADNEQFF.

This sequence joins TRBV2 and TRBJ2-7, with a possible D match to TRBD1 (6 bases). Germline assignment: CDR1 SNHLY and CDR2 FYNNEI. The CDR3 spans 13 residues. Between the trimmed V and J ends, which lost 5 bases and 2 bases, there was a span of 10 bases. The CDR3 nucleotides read TGTGCCAGCAGTCAGGGGTTTGCCTACGAGCAGTACTTC. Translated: CASSQGFAYEQYF. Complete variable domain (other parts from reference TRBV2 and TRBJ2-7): EPEVTQTPSHQVTQMGQEVILRCVPISNHLYFYWYRQILGQKVEFLVSFYNNEISEKSEIFDDQFSVERPDGSNFTLKIRSTKLEDSAMYFCASSQGFAYEQYFGPGTRLTVT.

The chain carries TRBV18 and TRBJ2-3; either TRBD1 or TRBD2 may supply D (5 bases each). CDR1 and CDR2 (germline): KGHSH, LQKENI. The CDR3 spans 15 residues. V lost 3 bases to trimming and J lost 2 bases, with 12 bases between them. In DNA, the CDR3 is TGTGCCAGCTCACCCGCCGGGACCAACACAGATACGCAGTATTTT. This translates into CASSPAGTNTDTQYF.

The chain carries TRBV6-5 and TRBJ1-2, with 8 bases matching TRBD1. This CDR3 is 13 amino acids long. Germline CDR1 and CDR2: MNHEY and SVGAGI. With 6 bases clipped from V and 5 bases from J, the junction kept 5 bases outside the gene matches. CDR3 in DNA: TGTGCCAGCAGCGCCGACAGGGGTTATGGCTACACCTTC. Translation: CASSADRGYGYTF.

The CDR3 spells CAGRQGIGEQYF. CDR3 in DNA: TGTGCCGGACGACAGGGGATCGGCGAGCAGTACTTC. V gene TRBV13 combines with J gene TRBJ2-7, with 8 bases matching TRBD1. Germline loops: CDR1 PRHDT, CDR2 FYEKMQ (reference sequence). The V and J ends lost 11 bases and 6 bases, in that order; junction bases with no gene match: 9. CDR3 length: 12 residues.

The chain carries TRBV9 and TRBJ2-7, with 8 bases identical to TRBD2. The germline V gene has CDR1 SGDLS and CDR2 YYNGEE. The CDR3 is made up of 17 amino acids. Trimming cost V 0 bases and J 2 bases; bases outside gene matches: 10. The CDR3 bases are TGTGCCAGCAGCGTAGGCCTCTCAGCGGGAGCAGCCTACGAGCAGTACTTC. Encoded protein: CASSVGLSAGAAYEQYF.

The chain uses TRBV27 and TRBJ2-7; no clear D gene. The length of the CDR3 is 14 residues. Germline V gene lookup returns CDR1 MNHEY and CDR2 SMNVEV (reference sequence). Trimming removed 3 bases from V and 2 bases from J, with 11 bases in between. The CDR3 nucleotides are TGTGCCAGCAGTTTCTCCCGTCAAGCCTACGAGCAGTACTTC. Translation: CASSFSRQAYEQYF.

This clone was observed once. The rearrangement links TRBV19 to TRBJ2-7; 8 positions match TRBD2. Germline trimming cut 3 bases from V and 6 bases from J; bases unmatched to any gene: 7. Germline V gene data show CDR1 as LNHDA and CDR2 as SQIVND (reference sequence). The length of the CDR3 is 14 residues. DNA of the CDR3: TGTGCCAGTAGTATCAGCGGGAGAACCTTCGAGCAGTACTTC. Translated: CASSISGRTFEQYF.

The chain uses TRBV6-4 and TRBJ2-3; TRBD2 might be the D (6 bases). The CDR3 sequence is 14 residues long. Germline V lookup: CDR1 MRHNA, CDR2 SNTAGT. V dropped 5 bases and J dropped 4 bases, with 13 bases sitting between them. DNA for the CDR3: TGTGCCAGCAGTCAACTAGCCGGTGCAGATACGCAGTATTTT. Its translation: CASSQLAGADTQYF.

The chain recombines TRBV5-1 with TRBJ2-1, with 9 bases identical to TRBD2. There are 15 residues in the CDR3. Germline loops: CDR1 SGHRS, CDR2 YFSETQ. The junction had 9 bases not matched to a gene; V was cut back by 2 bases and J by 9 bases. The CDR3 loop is CASSFKAGGQGEQFF. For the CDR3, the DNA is TGCGCCAGCAGCTTTAAGGCGGGAGGGCAAGGTGAGCAGTTCTTC. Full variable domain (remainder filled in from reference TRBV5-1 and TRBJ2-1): KAGVTQTPRYLIKTRGQQVTLSCSPISGHRSVSWYQQTPGQGLQFLFEYFSETQRNKGNFPGRFSGRQFSNSRSEMNVSTLELGDSALYLCASSFKAGGQGEQFFGPGTRLTVL.

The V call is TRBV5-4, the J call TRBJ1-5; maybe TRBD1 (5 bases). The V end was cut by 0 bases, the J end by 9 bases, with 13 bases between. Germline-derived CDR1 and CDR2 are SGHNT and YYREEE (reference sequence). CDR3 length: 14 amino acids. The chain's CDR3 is CASSLGQLARPQHF. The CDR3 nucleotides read TGTGCCAGCAGCTTGGGACAGCTCGCGCGGCCCCAGCATTTT.

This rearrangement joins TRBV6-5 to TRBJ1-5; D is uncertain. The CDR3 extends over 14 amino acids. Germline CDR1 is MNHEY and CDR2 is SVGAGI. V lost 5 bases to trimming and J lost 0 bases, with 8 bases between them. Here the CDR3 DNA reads TGTGCCAGCAGTACCCATTATAGCAATCAGCCCCAGCATTTT. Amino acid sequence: CASSTHYSNQPQHF.

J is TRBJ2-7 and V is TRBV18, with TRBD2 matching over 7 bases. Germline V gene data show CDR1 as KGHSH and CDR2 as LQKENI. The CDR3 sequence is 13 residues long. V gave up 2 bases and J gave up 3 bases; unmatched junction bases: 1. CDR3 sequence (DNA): TGTGCCAGCTCACCAAGGGAGGGCTACGAGCAGTACTTC. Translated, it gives CASSPREGYEQYF.

CDR3: CASGITTGSEAFF. CDR3 nucleotides: TGTGCCAGCGGGATAACAACAGGGTCTGAAGCTTTCTTT. This chain uses TRBV7-3 with TRBJ1-1, with D perhaps matching TRBD1 (6 bases). Trimming cost V 8 bases and J 6 bases, with 16 bases left between them. This CDR3 is built from 13 residues. CDR1 SGHTA and CDR2 FQGTGA come from the germline V gene.